Listed below are T cell receptor beta chains from one sample, sequenced in a study of T cell repertoires in aging, cancer and after chemotherapy. TCRdb reprocessed the multiplex PCR reads with MiXCR, giving one entry per CDR3 protein. The repertoire holds about 15,000 distinct CDR3 sequences, about 50% seen once, with roughly a tenth in the top ten. The sequencing sample was made of blood. All receptors come from a human donor in good health. Each CDR3 is given with its conserved first and last residue. The D gene is left open where the match is weak. Expanded clones get a size class; other rows say once, few or many, or leave the size out.

d_gene	j_gene	v_gene	abundance	CDR3nt	CDR3aa
TRBD1	TRBJ2-5	TRBV6-2/TRBV6-3	.	TGTGCCAGCAGAGGACAGGGGGCCGCAGAGACCCAGTACTTC	CASRGQGAAETQYF
TRBD1	TRBJ2-7	TRBV6-6	.	TGTGCCAGCAGCCCCGGGGACAGGGGCACCTACGAGCAGTACTTC	CASSPGDRGTYEQYF
TRBD1	TRBJ2-7	TRBV29-1	few	TGCAGCGTTGGGACAGGGTACGAGCAGTACTTC	CSVGTGYEQYF
TRBD1	TRBJ2-3	TRBV7-2	.	TGTGCCAGCAGCTTAGGGGACAGGGGTGTCACAGATACGCAGTATTTT	CASSLGDRGVTDTQYF
TRBD1	TRBJ2-5	TRBV29-1	medium-sized	TGCAGCGTTGAGACAGGGGGATCGGAGACCCAGTACTTC	CSVETGGSETQYF
TRBD2	TRBJ2-7	TRBV19	.	TGTGCCAGTAGTCCGTTATCGAGCGGGATCTCCTACGAGCAGTACTTC	CASSPLSSGISYEQYF
TRBD1	TRBJ2-6	TRBV19	few	TGTGCCAGTAGGAGCGACAGGGTTGGGGCCAACGTCCTGACTTTC	CASRSDRVGANVLTF
.	TRBJ2-2	TRBV7-9	.	TGTGCCAGTAGCTTTGCGGGTCCGACTTCGAACACCGGGGAGCTGTTTTTT	CASSFAGPTSNTGELFF
TRBD2	TRBJ2-7	TRBV30	.	TGTGCCTCCCTTAGCGGGAGGGCCCGAGAGCAGTACTTC	CASLSGRAREQYF
TRBD2	TRBJ2-5	TRBV18	.	TGTGCCAGCTCAGAAGGACTAGCGGGAGGAGGTCAAGAGACCCAGTACTTC	CASSEGLAGGGQETQYF
.	TRBJ1-6	TRBV15	medium-sized	TGTGCCACCAGCAGACAAGATGCCAATTCACCCCTCCACTTT	CATSRQDANSPLHF
.	TRBJ2-2	TRBV27	.	TGTGCCAGCACGCACCGAAAGAACACCGGGGAGCTGTTTTTT	CASTHRKNTGELFF
TRBD1	TRBJ1-2	TRBV6-1	.	TGTGCCAGCAGTCCGGACAGGGACTATGGCTACACCTTC	CASSPDRDYGYTF
TRBD2	TRBJ2-2	TRBV19	.	TGTGCCAGTAGTATAGCCGGCGGGAGCGGTGGGGAGCTGTTTTTT	CASSIAGGSGGELFF
.	TRBJ2-7	TRBV12-3/TRBV12-4	.	TGTGCCAGCAGTTCCTTCCGGGACTTCCAAGAGCAGTACTTC	CASSSFRDFQEQYF
.	TRBJ2-2	TRBV18	.	TGTGCCAGCTCACCAGAACAGAGGGCCACCGGGGAGCTGTTTTTT	CASSPEQRATGELFF
TRBD1	TRBJ2-7	TRBV28	.	TGTGCCAGCAGTTCCACCGGCGGGACAGGGTCCTACGAGCAGTACTTC	CASSSTGGTGSYEQYF
TRBD2	TRBJ2-7	TRBV29-1	medium-sized	TGCAGCGTTGTGGCTTGGGAGGGTACATACGAGCAGTACTTC	CSVVAWEGTYEQYF
TRBD2	TRBJ2-7	TRBV19	few	TGTGCCAGTAGTATTTCATTAAGCGGGAGTAGAGGCGAGCAGTACTTC	CASSISLSGSRGEQYF
.	TRBJ2-7	TRBV6-2/TRBV6-3	.	TGTGCCAGCAGCCGCTTTAGCGCTTCATCCTACGAGCAGTACTTC	CASSRFSASSYEQYF
TRBD1	TRBJ2-3	TRBV6-5	.	TGTGCCAGCAGTTACCCTCTCGACAGGGCGTCCACAGATACGCAGTATTTT	CASSYPLDRASTDTQYF
.	TRBJ2-3	TRBV5-6	few	TGTGCCAGCAGCATCCTGGGCGCAGATACGCAGTATTTT	CASSILGADTQYF